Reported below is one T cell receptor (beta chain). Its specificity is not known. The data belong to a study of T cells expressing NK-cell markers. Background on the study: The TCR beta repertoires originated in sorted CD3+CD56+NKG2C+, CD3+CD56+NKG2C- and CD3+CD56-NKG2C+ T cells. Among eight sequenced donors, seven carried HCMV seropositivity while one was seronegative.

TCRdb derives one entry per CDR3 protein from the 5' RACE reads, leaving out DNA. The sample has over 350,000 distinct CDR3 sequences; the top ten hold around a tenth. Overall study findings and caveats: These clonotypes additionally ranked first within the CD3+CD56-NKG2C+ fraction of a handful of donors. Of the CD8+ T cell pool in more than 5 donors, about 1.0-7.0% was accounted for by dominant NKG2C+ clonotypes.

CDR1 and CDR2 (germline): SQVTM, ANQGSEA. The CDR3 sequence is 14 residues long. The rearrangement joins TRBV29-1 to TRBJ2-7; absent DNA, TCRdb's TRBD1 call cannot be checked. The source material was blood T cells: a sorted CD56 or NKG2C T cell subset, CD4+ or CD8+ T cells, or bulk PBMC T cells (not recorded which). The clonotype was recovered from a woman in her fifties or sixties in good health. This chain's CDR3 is CSVEDPQGNYEQYF.